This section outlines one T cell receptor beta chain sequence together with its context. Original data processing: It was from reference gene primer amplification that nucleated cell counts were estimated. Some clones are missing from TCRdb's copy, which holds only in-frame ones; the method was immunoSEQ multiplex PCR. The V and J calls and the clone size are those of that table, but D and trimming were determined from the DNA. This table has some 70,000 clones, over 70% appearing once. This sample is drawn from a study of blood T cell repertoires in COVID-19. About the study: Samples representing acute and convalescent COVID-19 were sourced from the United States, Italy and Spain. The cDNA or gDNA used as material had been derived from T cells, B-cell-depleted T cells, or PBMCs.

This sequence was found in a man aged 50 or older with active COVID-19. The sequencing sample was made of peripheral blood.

The CDR3 loop reads CAWRLEDREDSPLHF. The CDR3 DNA follows: TGTGCCTGGAGACTCGAGGACAGGGAGGATTCACCCCTCCACTTT. V and J are TRBV30 and TRBJ1-6; TRBD1 matches at 8 bases. Trimming took 3 bases from V and 8 from J; bases not matched to a gene: 9. Germline V gene sequence: CDR1 GTSNPN, CDR2 SVGIG (reference sequence). The length of the CDR3 is 15 residues.